This TCR beta chain was observed in a study of blood T cell repertoires in COVID-19. As handled by the study authors: Reference gene primer amplification gave estimated nucleated cell counts. The data were produced by immunoSEQ multiplex PCR, yet TCRdb's version contains in-frame clones alone and is incomplete. D and trimming come from the DNA, and the V and J calls and clone size come from that table. The sample records around 160,000 clones, approximately 86% being singletons. The CDR3 extends over 13 amino acids. CDR1 and CDR2 from the germline V gene are MDHEN and SYDVKM. Trimming removed 2 bases from V and 2 bases from J, with 7 bases in between.

Sequencing was done on a sample of peripheral blood. The chain recombines TRBV28 with TRBJ2-7, with D perhaps matching TRBD1 (6 bases). The sequence came from a man between 60 and 70 years old with acute or convalescent COVID-19. The CDR3 sequence is CASSLGQPYEQYF. The CDR3 bases are TGTGCCAGCAGTTTAGGACAGCCCTACGAGCAGTACTTC.